The rows below give T cell receptor beta chains drawn from one sample of a study of blood T cell repertoires in COVID-19. Sequencing was performed with immunoSEQ multiplex PCR; in TCRdb, only in-frame clones are kept and a portion is missing. The table has about 13,000 clones, about 80% seen once; the top ten hold 40% to 45%. The sample comprised peripheral blood. Receptors were obtained from a woman at least 80 years old with acute or convalescent COVID-19. The CDR3 runs from the conserved cysteine through the conserved F or W. Fields, in order: CDR3 DNA, CDR3 protein, clone size, D gene, V gene, J gene. A D gene is named only where the DNA matches it firmly. Some rows have no size entry. The others give once, few or many, or a class for an expanded clone.

TGTGCCAGCAATAAAATCAGGGCATCCTATAATTCACCCCTCCACTTT,CASNKIRASYNSPLHF,.,.,TRBV7-2,TRBJ1-6
TGTGCCAGCTCACCGGCCGGACAGGGAGGATATGGCTACACCTTC,CASSPAGQGGYGYTF,.,TRBD1,TRBV18,TRBJ1-2
TGTGCCACCAGCAGAGGGGACAGGGGACAAGAGACCCAGTACTTC,CATSRGDRGQETQYF,.,TRBD1,TRBV15,TRBJ2-5
TGTGCCATCAGTGGAGGAGGGGACACTGAAGCTTTCTTT,CAISGGGDTEAFF,.,.,TRBV10-3,TRBJ1-1
TGTGCCACCAGTGACTCGTCCCGGGAGGCGCAGTATTTT,CATSDSSREAQYF,.,TRBD2,TRBV24-1,TRBJ2-3
TGCGCCAGCAGCCCTGGGCCGAGCACAGATACGCAGTATTTT,CASSPGPSTDTQYF,.,.,TRBV5-1,TRBJ2-3
TGTGCCAGCAGCCCTCGGTCGTTTAATGAAAAACTGTTTTTT,CASSPRSFNEKLFF,.,.,TRBV7-9,TRBJ1-4
TGTGCCAGCCTACCGGCGGGGGGCTACAATGAGCAGTTCTTC,CASLPAGGYNEQFF,few,TRBD2,TRBV27,TRBJ2-1
TGTGCCATCAGTGAGTCAAGGACTAGCGGGGGGGCGCGTGGTGGCGACAATGAGCAGTTCTTC,CAISESRTSGGARGGDNEQFF,.,TRBD2,TRBV10-3,TRBJ2-1
TGTGCCAGCAGCTTGGTCGAGGGAGGCACTGAAGCTTTCTTT,CASSLVEGGTEAFF,few,.,TRBV5-4,TRBJ1-1
TGTGCCAGTAGTGGCAGACTCACTAGCTCTGGGGCCAACGTCCTGACTTTC,CASSGRLTSSGANVLTF,.,.,TRBV19,TRBJ2-6
TGTGCCAGCAGCTTTGAAAGCAGGTACCCTAGCACAGATACGCAGTATTTT,CASSFESRYPSTDTQYF,.,.,TRBV7-2,TRBJ2-3
TGTGCCAGCTCCTACAGGGGGCAGGCTAATGAAAAACTGTTTTTT,CASSYRGQANEKLFF,.,TRBD1,TRBV5-5,TRBJ1-4
TGCGCCAGCAGCTTGGAGCATGGTAAAGCTAACTATGGCTACACCTTC,CASSLEHGKANYGYTF,.,.,TRBV5-1,TRBJ1-2
TGCGCCAGCAGCTCCGGGACAGGGATATACGAGCAGTACTTC,CASSSGTGIYEQYF,.,TRBD1,TRBV5-1,TRBJ2-7
TGTGCCAGCAGCGTATTAGCGGGGGGGCCGGGAGAGACCCAGTACTTC,CASSVLAGGPGETQYF,.,TRBD2,TRBV9,TRBJ2-5
TGTGCCAGCAGCGCGGTGGGACAGGGTGGAGAAAAACTGTTTTTT,CASSAVGQGGEKLFF,.,TRBD1,TRBV9,TRBJ1-4
TGTGCCAGCAGTGCCCAGACAGGGCTGCACAATCAGCCCCAGCATTTT,CASSAQTGLHNQPQHF,.,TRBD1,TRBV28,TRBJ1-5
TGTGCCAGCTCACCACGGGGGGTGAACACTGAAGCTTTCTTT,CASSPRGVNTEAFF,.,.,TRBV18,TRBJ1-1
TGTGCCAGCAGTTTAAGTAGCCTGCGGAATGGCTACACCTTC,CASSLSSLRNGYTF,many,.,TRBV28,TRBJ1-2
TGTGCCAGCAGCTTAGGGCGATACAGCAACACTGAAGCTTTCTTT,CASSLGRYSNTEAFF,.,.,TRBV7-6,TRBJ1-1
TGTGCCACCACAGGGGGGGGTGGCTACACCTTC,CATTGGGGYTF,.,TRBD1,TRBV19,TRBJ1-2
TGTGCCAGCAGTTTTTACAGGGGGCTTCAGTACTTC,CASSFYRGLQYF,.,TRBD1,TRBV12-3/TRBV12-4,TRBJ2-4
TGTGCCAGCAGTTTATCCCCACAGGGGGTGGGGGAAAAACTGTTTTTT,CASSLSPQGVGEKLFF,few,TRBD1,TRBV28,TRBJ1-4
TGTGCCAGCAGTGGGACTAGCGGGGGCACAGATACGCAGTATTTT,CASSGTSGGTDTQYF,.,TRBD2,TRBV6-4,TRBJ2-3
TGTGCCAGCAGCTTGTGGGCTGGCGGGGGGGCCCATGAGCAGTTCTTC,CASSLWAGGGAHEQFF,.,TRBD2,TRBV5-8,TRBJ2-1
TGTGCCAGCAGATCCGGGACAGGGAGCCGCTACGAGCAGTACTTC,CASRSGTGSRYEQYF,.,TRBD1,TRBV5-6,TRBJ2-7
TGTGCCAGTAGTATAGGAATTAGGACACCCTATCGATACAATGAGCAGTTCTTC,CASSIGIRTPYRYNEQFF,.,.,TRBV19,TRBJ2-1
TGTGCCAGCAGCCAAGAGGGGGCGTCCTATGGCTACACCTTC,CASSQEGASYGYTF,.,.,TRBV3-1/TRBV3-2,TRBJ1-2
TGTGCCAGCAGCGCGGTACCGGGAGATGTAGGCACCATATATTTT,CASSAVPGDVGTIYF,.,.,TRBV9,TRBJ1-3
TGTGCCAGCAGCCCCCACAGTGCGGGTGACACTGAAGCTTTCTTT,CASSPHSAGDTEAFF,.,.,TRBV7-2,TRBJ1-1
TGTGCCAGTAGTGTGCGGGGATTAGCCAAAAACATTCAGTACTTC,CASSVRGLAKNIQYF,.,.,TRBV19,TRBJ2-4
TGCGCCAGCAGCTTGGCCGCTTTTGCAGGGCGCACCGGGGAGCTGTTTTTT,CASSLAAFAGRTGELFF,.,.,TRBV5-1,TRBJ2-2
TGTGCCAGCAGTGAAAAAAGACAGGGGGGGAGTACGCCCCTCCACTTT,CASSEKRQGGSTPLHF,few,TRBD1,TRBV6-1,TRBJ1-6
TGTGCCAGCACCCAGACAGGGGCCTATGGCTACACCTTC,CASTQTGAYGYTF,.,TRBD1,TRBV6-5,TRBJ1-2
TGTGCCACCAGCAGCCAGTTGGGTCTAGAGAGGAAACTGTTTTTT,CATSSQLGLERKLFF,.,.,TRBV15,TRBJ1-4
TGTGCTAGTGGTTTTGCCGGGACAGGCAACTATGGCTACACCTTC,CASGFAGTGNYGYTF,.,TRBD1,TRBV12-5,TRBJ1-2
TGTGCCAGCAGCTTCGGTCCCTACTCCTACGAGCAGTACTTC,CASSFGPYSYEQYF,.,.,TRBV14,TRBJ2-7
TGTGCCAGCCTGCGGGGGTGGGACACCATATATTTT,CASLRGWDTIYF,.,.,TRBV6-5,TRBJ1-3
TGTGCCAGCAGCTGGGACAGGGGAAACGTTGGAAACACCATATATTTT,CASSWDRGNVGNTIYF,.,TRBD1,TRBV5-6,TRBJ1-3
TGTGCCAGCAGCCTAGCGGGAGTTAGCGACGAGCAGTACTTC,CASSLAGVSDEQYF,.,TRBD2,TRBV7-9,TRBJ2-7
TGCGCCAGCAGCCAAGAGGCCTCGCGGGTTGGAAACACCATATATTTT,CASSQEASRVGNTIYF,once,.,TRBV4-3,TRBJ1-3
TGTGCCAGCAGCTTCGGACAGAACACCGGGGAGCTGTTTTTT,CASSFGQNTGELFF,few,.,TRBV11-2,TRBJ2-2
TGTGCCAGCAGTAGGGCTAGCTGGGCCGGGGAGCTGTTTTTT,CASSRASWAGELFF,few,.,TRBV27,TRBJ2-2
TGTGCCAGCAGCAAGGACACGAACTATGGCTACACCTTC,CASSKDTNYGYTF,.,.,TRBV5-4,TRBJ1-2
TGTGCCAGCAATTACAGGGGTCGACAAGAGACCCAGTACTTC,CASNYRGRQETQYF,.,TRBD1,TRBV27,TRBJ2-5
TGTGCCAGCAGTGTGCTAGCGGGGTTTGACGAGCAGTACTTC,CASSVLAGFDEQYF,.,TRBD2,TRBV2,TRBJ2-7
TGTGCCAGCGGACTAGCGGGGTCCTACGAGCAGTACTTC,CASGLAGSYEQYF,.,TRBD2,TRBV10-3,TRBJ2-7
TGTGCCAGCAGCCCAAACCTGGGACAGATCTATGGCTACACCTTC,CASSPNLGQIYGYTF,.,TRBD1,TRBV7-9,TRBJ1-2
TGCGCCAGCAGCCAAATCCCCGGGACAGGGGCGTTTTTT,CASSQIPGTGAFF,.,TRBD1,TRBV4-1,TRBJ1-4
TGTGCCAGCAGTTTAAGTCTAGGAGATACGCAGTATTTT,CASSLSLGDTQYF,.,.,TRBV12-3/TRBV12-4,TRBJ2-3
TGCGCCAGCTGGACAGGGAGAGGCCAAGAGACCCAGTACTTC,CASWTGRGQETQYF,.,TRBD1,TRBV5-1,TRBJ2-5
TGTGCCAGCTCACCATCGGGAGTGGTGGGCACTGAAGCTTTCTTT,CASSPSGVVGTEAFF,.,.,TRBV18,TRBJ1-1